The source of this T cell receptor (beta chain) is a study of blood T cell repertoires in COVID-19. In the original analysis: How many nucleated cells were present was estimated from reference gene primer amplification. Libraries were prepared by immunoSEQ multiplex PCR; TCRdb keeps only in-frame clonotypes and omits some of them. V, J and clone size derive from that table, while D and trimming were established from the DNA sequence. The repertoire holds around 180,000 clones, with roughly 77% as singletons. The CDR3 consists of 13 residues. Between the trimmed V and J ends, which lost 6 bases and 8 bases, there was a span of 16 bases.

The chain has TRBV12-3 or TRBV12-4 and TRBJ1-2; D possibly corresponds to TRBD1 (5 bases). The source is a man in his 70s with active or convalescent COVID-19. Sequencing used peripheral blood. The chain's CDR3 is CASSLYGGNGYTF. CDR3 in DNA: TGTGCCAGCAGCCTTTACGGGGGGAACGGCTACACCTTC.